The clone carrying this TCR beta chain was detected once. Its specificity is not known. The sample belongs to a study of a mutant IDH1 vaccine in newly diagnosed glioma. Notes on the study in general: 85% to 95% of patients showed vaccine-induced immune responses across multiple MHC alleles.

The time point is: week 23, last vaccination. Vaccine doses each comprised 300 ug of mutant IDH1 20-mer peptide, with topical imiquimod. Donors' newly diagnosed IDH1-mutant WHO grade 3 or 4 astrocytomas lacked nuclear ATRX. With V trimmed by 1 base and J by 7 bases, 3 bases remained unmatched. There are 15 residues in the CDR3. In germline, CDR1 is SGHTA, CDR2 FQGNSA. TCRdb's copy holds only in-frame clones and misses some; the assay was immunoSEQ multiplex PCR. The data contain about 44,000 clones, approximately 90% of them singletons. The input for sequencing was PBMCs, taken from a glioma patient whose treatment included an IDH1 peptide vaccine. The TCR was taken from a man aged 50-60 years with glioma. V and J are TRBV7-2 and TRBJ2-1; TRBD2 agrees at 11 bases. The chain's CDR3 is CASSLVLAGGNEQFF. The CDR3 coding sequence is TGTGCCAGCAGCTTAGTGCTAGCGGGGGGAAATGAGCAGTTCTTC.